This T cell receptor beta chain originates from a study of blood T cell repertoires in COVID-19. Looking at the study overall: Acute-phase and convalescent COVID-19 samples originated in the United States, Italy and Spain.

Residents of approximately 25 US areas, aged about 18 to 95 years, made up the participants. Participants were placed into cohorts based on the clinical history they reported. Germline lookup yields CDR1 LNHDA and CDR2 SQIVND (reference sequence). V dropped 7 bases and J dropped 7 bases, with 20 bases sitting between them. The CDR3 totals 15 residues. Original processing methods: For nucleated cells, counts were estimated from reference gene primer amplification. Here immunoSEQ multiplex PCR was the method, and the copy in TCRdb shows in-frame clones only, minus some. D and trimming were read from the DNA, whereas the V and J calls and clone size are those reported in that table. The repertoire holds approximately 250,000 clones, with about nine tenths as singletons.

Material: PBMCs or T cells enriched from blood (not recorded which). The V call is TRBV19, the J call TRBJ2-1; D is possibly TRBD2 (6 bases). The clonotype comes from a woman aged 30 to 39 with acute COVID-19. CDR3 amino acids: CASTPSSDPNNEQFF. In DNA, the CDR3 is TGTGCCAGTACCCCATCTAGCGACCCGAATAATGAGCAGTTCTTC.